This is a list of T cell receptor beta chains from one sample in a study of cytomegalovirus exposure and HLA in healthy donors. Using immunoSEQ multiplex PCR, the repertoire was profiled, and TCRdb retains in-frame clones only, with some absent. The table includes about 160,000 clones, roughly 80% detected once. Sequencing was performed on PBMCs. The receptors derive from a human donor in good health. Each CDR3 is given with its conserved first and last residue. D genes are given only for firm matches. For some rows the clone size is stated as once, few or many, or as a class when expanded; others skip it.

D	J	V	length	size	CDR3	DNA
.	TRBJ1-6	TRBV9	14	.	CASSVVGENSPLHF	TGTGCCAGCAGCGTAGTCGGAGAAAATTCACCCCTCCACTTT
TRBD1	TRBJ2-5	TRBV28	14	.	CASSATGGQETQYF	TGTGCCAGCAGTGCCACAGGGGGTCAAGAGACCCAGTACTTC
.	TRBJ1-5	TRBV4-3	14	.	CASSPYQGPRPQHF	TGCGCCAGCAGCCCTTACCAGGGCCCAAGGCCCCAGCATTTT
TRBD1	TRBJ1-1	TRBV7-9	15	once	CASREDSRQGREAFF	TGTGCCAGCAGGGAAGACTCGAGACAGGGCCGTGAAGCTTTCTTT
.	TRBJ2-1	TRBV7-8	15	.	CASSLGQVSYNEQFF	TGTGCCAGCAGCTTAGGGCAGGTCTCCTACAATGAGCAGTTCTTC
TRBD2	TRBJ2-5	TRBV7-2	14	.	CASRPGGGWETQYF	TGTGCCAGCAGACCGGGCGGGGGTTGGGAGACCCAGTACTTC
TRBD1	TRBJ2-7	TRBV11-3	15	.	CASSLEQGASDEQYF	TGTGCCAGCAGCTTGGAACAGGGGGCATCGGATGAGCAGTACTTC
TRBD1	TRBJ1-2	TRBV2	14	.	CASSPGTVHKGYTF	TGTGCCAGCAGTCCCGGGACAGTTCATAAAGGCTACACCTTC
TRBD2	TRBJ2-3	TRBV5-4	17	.	CASSHGTSGTFTDTQYF	TGTGCCAGCAGCCACGGGACTAGCGGGACCTTCACAGATACGCAGTATTTT
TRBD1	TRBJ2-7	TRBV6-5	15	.	CASSYGPGGVNEQYF	TGTGCCAGCAGTTACGGCCCAGGGGGCGTCAACGAGCAGTACTTC
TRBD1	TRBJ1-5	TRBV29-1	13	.	CSVARDSNQPQHF	TGCAGCGTTGCACGGGACAGTAATCAGCCCCAGCATTTT
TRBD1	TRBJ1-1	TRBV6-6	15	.	CASSLRQGQVTEAFF	TGTGCCAGCAGCCTCCGACAGGGGCAAGTCACTGAAGCTTTCTTT
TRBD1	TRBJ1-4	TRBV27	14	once	CASSFGDRSEKLFF	TGTGCCAGCAGTTTTGGGGACAGGAGCGAAAAACTGTTTTTT
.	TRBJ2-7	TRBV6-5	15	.	CASSYSGLTAYEQYF	TGTGCCAGCAGTTATTCCGGACTAACAGCCTACGAGCAGTACTTC